Each of the 13 T cell receptor beta chains below was sequenced from the same sample in a study of OX40 agonist ivuxolimab in advanced cancers. TCRdb's table, derived via immunoSEQ multiplex PCR, lists solely in-frame clones and lacks some. In the table there are about 100,000 clones, 85% to 90% of which are singletons. The specimen comprised CD4+ or CD8+ T cells sorted from blood, sampled in a trial of the OX40 agonist ivuxolimab. These receptors were collected from an adult with an advanced solid tumor such as melanoma, head and neck, liver or kidney cancer.

V usage is TRBV6-1 and J usage is TRBJ2-7; TRBD2 is a possible D gene (6 bases). V was pared by 6 bases and J by 7 bases, with 16 bases between. This CDR3 spans 13 amino acids. Germline V gene lookup returns CDR1 MNHNS and CDR2 SASEGT. The CDR3 DNA is TGTGCCAGCAGAAGGGTGGAGGGTGGGGAGCAGTACTTC. Translating gives CASRRVEGGEQYF.

The rearrangement links TRBV6-6 to TRBJ1-1, with D perhaps TRBD1 (6 bases). The V gene lost 6 bases and the J gene lost 8 bases, with 16 bases spanning the gap. Germline lookup yields CDR1 MNHNY and CDR2 SVGAGI (reference sequence). This CDR3 is 13 amino acids long. CDR3 region: CASSRGGESEAFF. CDR3 DNA: TGTGCCAGCAGCAGGGGAGGTGAGTCAGAAGCTTTCTTT.

The V gene is TRBV11-3, the J gene TRBJ2-7, with D perhaps assigned TRBD1 or TRBD2 (5 bases each). The CDR3 consists of 13 residues. Trimming shortened V by 4 bases and J by 3 bases, and 10 bases separated the two germline ends. Per the germline V gene, CDR1 is SGHNT and CDR2 is YENEEA. The CDR3 here is CASSSGTSYEQYF. DNA of the CDR3: TGTGCCAGCAGCTCCGGGACGAGCTACGAGCAGTACTTC.

The chain recombines TRBV29-1 with TRBJ2-7, with 7 bases fitting TRBD1. Germline V CDR1 and CDR2: SQVTM, ANQGSEA. CDR3 size: 14 residues. Germline trimming cut 7 bases from V and 1 base from J; bases unmatched to any gene: 10. DNA of the CDR3: TGCAGCGCCTCTGGGACAGATAGATCCTACGAGCAGTACTTC. Protein: CSASGTDRSYEQYF.

The chain is built from TRBV11-2 and TRBJ2-7; 7 nucleotides match TRBD1. The germline V gene encodes CDR1 SGHAT and CDR2 FQNNGV. The CDR3 length is 15 residues. The trim removed 4 bases at V and 3 bases at J, leaving 9 bases unmatched. CDR3: CASSSTVRDSYEQYF. The CDR3 DNA reads TGTGCCAGCAGCTCCACCGTCCGGGACAGCTACGAGCAGTACTTC.

This clone was recorded only once. The chain couples TRBV7-9 to TRBJ2-5; a possible D gene is TRBD1 (6 bases). The CDR3 is 14 residues long. The germline V gene has CDR1 SEHNR and CDR2 FQNEAQ (reference sequence). The V end lost 5 bases, the J end lost 8 bases, and 18 bases lay between the germline ends. The CDR3 region is CASSPKGVNVTQYF. CDR3 sequence (DNA): TGTGCCAGCAGCCCAAAGGGGGTCAATGTTACCCAGTACTTC.

Only a few counts were recorded for this clone. J is TRBJ1-5 and V is TRBV19, with D hard to call. The CDR3 sequence is 13 residues long. V was clipped by 7 bases and J by 2 bases, with 9 bases between them. Germline CDR1 is LNHDA and CDR2 is SQIVND (reference sequence). The CDR3 DNA reads as TGTGCCAGTACCAAAGAGGGCAATCAGCCCCAGCATTTT. Its translation: CASTKEGNQPQHF.

The chain couples TRBV19 to TRBJ2-5; 10 bases agree with TRBD2. The V gene's germline CDR1 is LNHDA and CDR2 SQIVND (reference sequence). The CDR3 sequence is 15 residues long. The trim removed 5 bases at V and 5 bases at J, leaving 8 bases unmatched. The CDR3 DNA reads TGTGCCAGTAGTGAAAGCGGGGGGGCCGCGGAGACCCAGTACTTC. It encodes CASSESGGAAETQYF.

This chain uses TRBV19 with TRBJ2-7, with 8 positions matching TRBD1. V trimming: 3 bases; J trimming: 2 bases; junction bases outside the gene matches: 3. This CDR3 is built from 14 residues. Looked up from germline, CDR1 is LNHDA and CDR2 is SQIVND (reference sequence). CDR3 sequence: CASSIEQGAYEQYF. The CDR3 DNA sequence: TGTGCCAGTAGTATCGAACAGGGGGCCTACGAGCAGTACTTC.

The chain carries TRBV4-1 and TRBJ1-4, with 7 nucleotides matching TRBD1. Germline V gives CDR1 MGHRA, CDR2 YSYEKL. With V trimmed by 4 bases and J by 8 bases, 7 bases remained unmatched. CDR3 length: 14 residues. The CDR3 sequence is CASSPGQEGEKLFF. CDR3 bases: TGCGCCAGCAGCCCCGGACAGGAGGGAGAAAAACTGTTTTTT.

This clone occurred once. The V gene is TRBV25-1, the J gene TRBJ2-7; weak D call: TRBD2 (5 bases). The CDR3 contains 12 residues. CDR1 and CDR2 (germline): MGHDK, SYGVNS. V lost 5 bases and J lost 3, with 8 bases in between. For the CDR3, the DNA is TGTGCCAGCAGTCGCCGGGACTACGAGCAGTACTTC. This gives the protein CASSRRDYEQYF.

The V and J genes are TRBV5-4 and TRBJ2-1, with a tentative D call TRBD2 (6 bases). V was trimmed by 4 bases and J by 0 bases, leaving 14 bases between them. Germline CDR1 is SGHNT and CDR2 is YYREEE (reference sequence). The CDR3 contains 16 residues. The CDR3 reads CASSPGTQSSYNEQFF. The DNA for the CDR3 is TGTGCCAGCAGCCCCGGGACTCAGAGCTCCTACAATGAGCAGTTCTTC.

This rearrangement joins TRBV11-3 to TRBJ2-5, with D uncertain. Germline loops: CDR1 SGHNT, CDR2 YENEEA. The CDR3 extends over 14 amino acids. V was trimmed by 3 bases and J by 4 bases, leaving 12 bases between them. Here the CDR3 DNA reads TGTGCCAGCAGCTTGACTGCCGGCGGAGAGACCCAGTACTTC. It specifies CASSLTAGGETQYF.